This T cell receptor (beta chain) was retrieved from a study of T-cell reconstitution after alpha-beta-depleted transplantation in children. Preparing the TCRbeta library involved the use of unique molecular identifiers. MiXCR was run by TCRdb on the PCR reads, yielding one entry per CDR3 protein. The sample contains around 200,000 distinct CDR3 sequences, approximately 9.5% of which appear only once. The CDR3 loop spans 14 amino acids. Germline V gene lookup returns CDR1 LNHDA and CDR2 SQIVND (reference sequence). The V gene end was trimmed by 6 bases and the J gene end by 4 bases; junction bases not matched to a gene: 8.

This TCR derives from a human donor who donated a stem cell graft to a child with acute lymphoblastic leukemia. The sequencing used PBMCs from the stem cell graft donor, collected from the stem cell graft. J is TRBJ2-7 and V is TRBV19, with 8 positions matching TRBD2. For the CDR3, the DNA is TGTGCCAGTAGATCAGCGGGGGCGCCTTACGAGCAGTACTTC. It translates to CASRSAGAPYEQYF.